This passage covers 2 T cell receptor beta chains from one sample sequenced in a study of OX40 agonist ivuxolimab in advanced cancers. The data were produced by immunoSEQ multiplex PCR, yet TCRdb's version contains in-frame clones alone and is incomplete. The top ten hold roughly 2.4% of the sample, which has 65,000 to 80,000 clones, approximately 90% seen once. This sample comprised CD4+ or CD8+ T cells sorted from blood, obtained in a trial of the OX40 agonist ivuxolimab. The origin of the receptors is an adult with an advanced solid tumor such as melanoma, head and neck, liver or kidney cancer.

The chain combines TRBV20-1 with TRBJ1-2; D gene ambiguous. This CDR3 is 11 amino acids long. CDR1 DFQATT and CDR2 SNEGSKA come from the germline V gene (reference sequence). The ends were cut back, 7 bases at V and 4 bases at J, with 10 bases in the middle. For the CDR3, the DNA is TGCAGTGTATCTGAAGTCTATGGCTACACCTTC. It specifies CSVSEVYGYTF.

The chain uses TRBV19 and TRBJ1-5; D might be TRBD1 (5 bases). Trimming cost V 6 bases and J 6 bases, with 12 bases left between them. Germline V gene sequence: CDR1 LNHDA, CDR2 SQIVND (reference sequence). This CDR3 has 13 amino acids. For the CDR3, the DNA is TGTGCCAGTAGCCTACAGGTGCTTCAGCCCCAGCATTTT. Translating gives CASSLQVLQPQHF.